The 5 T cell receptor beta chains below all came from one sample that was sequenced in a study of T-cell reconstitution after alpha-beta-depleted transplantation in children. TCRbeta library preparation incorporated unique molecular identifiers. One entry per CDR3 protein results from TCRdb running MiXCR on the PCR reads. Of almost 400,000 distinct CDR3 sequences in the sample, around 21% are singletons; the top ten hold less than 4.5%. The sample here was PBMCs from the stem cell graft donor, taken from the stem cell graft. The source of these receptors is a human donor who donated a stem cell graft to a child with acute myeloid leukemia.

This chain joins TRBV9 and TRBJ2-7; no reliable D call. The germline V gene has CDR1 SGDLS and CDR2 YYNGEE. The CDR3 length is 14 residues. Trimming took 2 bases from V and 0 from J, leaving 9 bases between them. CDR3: CASSVDTYSYEQYF. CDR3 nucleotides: TGTGCCAGCAGCGTCGATACCTACTCCTACGAGCAGTACTTC.

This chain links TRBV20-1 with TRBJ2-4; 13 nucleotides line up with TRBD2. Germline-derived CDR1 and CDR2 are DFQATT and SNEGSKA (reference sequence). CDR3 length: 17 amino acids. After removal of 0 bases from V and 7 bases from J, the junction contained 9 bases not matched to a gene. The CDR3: CSAREMTSGRIKNIQYF. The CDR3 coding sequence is TGCAGTGCTAGAGAAATGACTAGCGGGAGGATTAAGAACATTCAGTACTTC.

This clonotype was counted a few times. CDR3 amino acids: CSANGLAGDGYEQYF. CDR3 bases: TGCAGTGCAAACGGACTAGCGGGAGACGGCTACGAGCAGTACTTC. This chain links TRBV20-1 with TRBJ2-7; 13 positions match TRBD2. Trimming removed 6 bases from V and 3 bases from J; junction bases left unmatched: 8. The germline gives CDR1 DFQATT, CDR2 SNEGSKA (reference sequence). There are 15 residues in the CDR3.

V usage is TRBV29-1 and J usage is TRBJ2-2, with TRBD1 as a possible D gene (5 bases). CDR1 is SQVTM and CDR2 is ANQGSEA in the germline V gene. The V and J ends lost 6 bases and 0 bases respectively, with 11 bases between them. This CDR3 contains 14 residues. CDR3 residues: CSVPGRANTGELFF. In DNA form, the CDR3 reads TGCAGCGTCCCAGGGCGTGCGAACACCGGGGAGCTGTTTTTT.

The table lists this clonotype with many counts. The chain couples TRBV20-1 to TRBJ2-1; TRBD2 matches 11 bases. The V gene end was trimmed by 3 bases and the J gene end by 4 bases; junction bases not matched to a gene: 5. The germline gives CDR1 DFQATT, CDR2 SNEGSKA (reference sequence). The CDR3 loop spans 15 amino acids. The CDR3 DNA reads TGCAGTGCTAGCGCCGGGACTAGCGGATACAATGAGCAGTTCTTC. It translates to CSASAGTSGYNEQFF.